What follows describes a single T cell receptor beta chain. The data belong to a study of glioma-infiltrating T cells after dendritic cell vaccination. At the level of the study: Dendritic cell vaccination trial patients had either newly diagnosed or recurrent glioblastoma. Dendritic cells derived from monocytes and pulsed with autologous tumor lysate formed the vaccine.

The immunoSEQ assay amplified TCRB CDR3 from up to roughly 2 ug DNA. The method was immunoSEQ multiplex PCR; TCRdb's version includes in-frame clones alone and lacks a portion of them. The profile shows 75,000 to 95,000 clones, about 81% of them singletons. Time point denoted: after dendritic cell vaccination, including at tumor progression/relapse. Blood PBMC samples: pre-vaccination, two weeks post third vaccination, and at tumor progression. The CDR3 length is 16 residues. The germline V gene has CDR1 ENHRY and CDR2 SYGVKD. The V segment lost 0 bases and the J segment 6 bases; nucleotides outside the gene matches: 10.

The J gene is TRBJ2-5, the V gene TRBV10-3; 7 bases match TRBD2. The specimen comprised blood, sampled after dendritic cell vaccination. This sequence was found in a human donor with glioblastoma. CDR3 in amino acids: CAISESTRGGGKTQYF. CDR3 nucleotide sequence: TGTGCCATCAGTGAGTCGACTCGCGGCGGGGGAAAGACCCAGTACTTC.